The 5 T cell receptor beta chains presented below share a single source sample, sequenced in a study of blood T cells in healthy people across ages. The second PCR ran about 6 to 12 cycles with a sample-barcoded 5' primer and J-beta primers. One entry per CDR3 protein results from TCRdb running MiXCR on the 5' RACE reads. The sample shows 800,000 to 950,000 distinct CDR3 sequences, 35% to 40% of them seen only once. Sequenced: blood. These receptors came from a man aged 18 to 29 in good health.

The sample holds a few counts of this clonotype. V is TRBV5-5 and J is TRBJ2-5; D uncertain. This CDR3 comprises 14 residues. The germline V gene encodes CDR1 SGHKS and CDR2 YYEKEE (reference sequence). Trimming shortened V by 1 base and J by 2 bases, and 9 bases separated the two germline ends. The CDR3 loop is CASSLRAVQETQYF. The CDR3 bases are TGTGCCAGCAGCTTGAGGGCAGTTCAAGAGACCCAGTACTTC.

The chain has TRBV7-2 and TRBJ2-7; possible D gene TRBD1, 7 bases. The V gene lost 5 bases and the J gene lost 2 bases, with 16 bases spanning the gap. Germline V gives CDR1 SGHTA, CDR2 FQGNSA. This CDR3 spans 15 amino acids. The chain's CDR3 is CASSEGAGEAYEQYF. The CDR3 DNA reads TGTGCCAGCAGCGAGGGGGCAGGGGAGGCCTACGAGCAGTACTTC.

The table lists this clonotype with a few counts. The V and J genes are TRBV12-3 or TRBV12-4 and TRBJ1-2, with D possibly matching TRBD1 (5 bases). V was cut by 4 bases and J by 4 bases, with 10 bases left in between. This CDR3 has 13 residues. This CDR3 is CASSSQDTYGYTF. The CDR3 coding sequence is TGTGCCAGCAGTTCCCAGGACACCTATGGCTACACCTTC.

The CDR3 coding sequence is TGCAGTGCAGACCGTGGGGGAAGCTACGAGCAGTACTTC. This sequence encodes CSADRGGSYEQYF. This sequence joins TRBV20-1 and TRBJ2-5; D is possibly TRBD1 or TRBD2 (5 bases each). The end of the DNA aligns better with TRBJ2-7, so the J call may be wrong. Germline values: CDR1 DFQATT, CDR2 SNEGSKA (reference sequence). The length of the CDR3 is 13 residues.

This clonotype was counted only a few times. The chain employs TRBV10-3 and TRBJ2-3, with TRBD1 matching 8 bases. Germline CDR1 and CDR2: ENHRY and SYGVKD. After removal of 10 bases from V and 4 bases from J, the junction contained 10 bases not matched to a gene. This CDR3 spans 14 amino acids. CDR3 loop: CATQDRVGPDTQYF. CDR3 nucleotides: TGTGCCACCCAGGACAGGGTTGGCCCAGATACGCAGTATTTT.